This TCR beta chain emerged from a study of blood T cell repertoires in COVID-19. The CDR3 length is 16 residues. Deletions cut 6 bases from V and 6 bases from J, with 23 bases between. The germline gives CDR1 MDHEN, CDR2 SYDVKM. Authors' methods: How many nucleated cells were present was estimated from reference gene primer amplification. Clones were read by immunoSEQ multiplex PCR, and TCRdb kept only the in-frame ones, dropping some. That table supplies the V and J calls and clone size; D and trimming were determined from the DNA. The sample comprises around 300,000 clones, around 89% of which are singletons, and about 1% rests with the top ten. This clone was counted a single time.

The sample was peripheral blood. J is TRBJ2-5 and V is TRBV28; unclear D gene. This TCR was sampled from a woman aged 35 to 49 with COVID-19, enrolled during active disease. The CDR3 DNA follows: TGTGCCAGCAGCGGCTCATTGGGTCAACGGAGAAAGACCCAGTACTTC. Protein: CASSGSLGQRRKTQYF.